This entry lists 25 T cell receptor beta chains sequenced from one sample in a study of blood T cell repertoires in COVID-19 (dated by TCRdb to about 2020). The library relied on the immunoSEQ multiplex PCR assay. Imported from immuneACCESS, the table was reduced by TCRdb to in-frame sequences with V and J called. These copies leave out some clones; in studies compared against another copy, an unresolved V gene accounts for under half, and the cause of the remainder is not known. The sample table holds around 250,000 clones, of which 75% to 90% were seen once. The top ten constitute over 8.5% of the sample. The sequenced sample consisted of peripheral blood. These receptors all come from a human donor in a cohort sampled during active COVID-19.

The V gene is TRBV29-1, the J gene TRBJ2-7; D is ambiguous. Per germline, CDR1 SQVTM and CDR2 ANQGSEA. V was clipped by 5 bases and J by 6 bases, with 17 bases between them. This CDR3 is 13 amino acids long. This CDR3 reads CSVSTAASGEQYF. The CDR3 DNA is TGCAGCGTTAGTACCGCAGCTAGTGGCGAGCAGTACTTC.

This clone was detected once. The genes are TRBV4-3 and TRBJ2-5; D may be TRBD2 (5 bases). CDR1 is LGHNA, CDR2 YSLEER, per germline. V was pared by 0 bases and J by 5 bases, with 10 bases between. This CDR3 spans 14 amino acids. For the CDR3, the DNA is TGCGCCAGCAGCCAAGAGTCGGGGATGGAGACCCAGTACTTC. Amino acid sequence: CASSQESGMETQYF.

Turning to this clone: A read error is possible here, since a much larger clone lies one base away. This chain uses TRBV6-5 with TRBJ1-2, with D tentatively TRBD1 (6 bases). The CDR3 totals 12 residues. Trimming stripped 6 bases from V and 2 bases from J, with 7 bases between. The germline CDR1 and CDR2 sequences are MNHEY and SVGAGI. In DNA, the CDR3 is TGTGCCAGCAGCGGACAGAACTATGGCTACACCTTC. Its translation is CASSGQNYGYTF.

The gene calls are TRBV7-2 and TRBJ2-5; 8 nucleotides agree with TRBD1. Germline CDR1 SGHTA, CDR2 FQGNSA. The CDR3 runs to 15 residues. V lost 3 bases and J lost 7; bases outside the gene matches: 10. CDR3 sequence reads: CASSLGQASVGTQYF. The CDR3 bases are TGTGCCAGCAGCTTGGGACAGGCCTCCGTCGGGACCCAGTACTTC.

V and J are TRBV3-1 (or the pseudogene TRBV3-2) and TRBJ2-2; 10 nucleotides align to TRBD2. The ends lost 8 bases at V and 4 bases at J; junction bases unmatched: 7. Per germline, CDR1 LGHDT and CDR2 YNNKEL (reference sequence). The CDR3 is 15 residues long. CDR3 loop: CASRPAGGPTGELFF. The CDR3 DNA follows: TGTGCCAGCCGACCAGCGGGAGGGCCCACCGGGGAGCTGTTTTTT.

The genes are TRBV25-1 and TRBJ2-3; the match to TRBD2 covers 12 bases. Looked up from germline, CDR1 is MGHDK and CDR2 is SYGVNS. Trimming removed 2 bases from V and 6 bases from J; junction bases left unmatched: 6. The length of the CDR3 is 16 residues. CDR3 sequence: CASSELAGGSGDTQYF. CDR3 bases: TGTGCCAGCAGTGAACTAGCGGGAGGGTCGGGGGATACGCAGTATTTT.

The rearrangement joins TRBV4-3 to TRBJ1-1; D gene uncertain. The V end lost 0 bases, the J end lost 8 bases, and 13 bases lay between the germline ends. Germline loops: CDR1 LGHNA, CDR2 YSLEER. The CDR3 is 14 amino acids. In nucleotides, the CDR3 is TGCGCCAGCAGCCAAGATCCGAGGGCCCGAGAAGCTTTCTTT. This gives the protein CASSQDPRAREAFF.

J is TRBJ2-1 and V is TRBV2; 7 bases are a match to TRBD1. The CDR3 spans 14 residues. The germline V gene has CDR1 SNHLY and CDR2 FYNNEI. Trimming at V came to 8 bases and at J to 9 bases, leaving 13 bases not matched to a gene. CDR3 sequence: CASGRDSLLREQFF. The CDR3, as DNA: TGTGCCAGCGGCCGGGACAGCCTCCTTCGTGAGCAGTTCTTC.

The chain is built from TRBV27 and TRBJ2-7; 7 bases match TRBD1. This CDR3 has 13 residues. With 4 bases clipped from V and 3 bases from J, the junction kept 3 bases outside the gene matches. CDR1 and CDR2 from the germline V gene are MNHEY and SMNVEV (reference sequence). This chain's CDR3 is CASSSGQSYEQYF. CDR3 coding DNA: TGTGCCAGCAGTTCGGGACAGAGCTACGAGCAGTACTTC.

The rearrangement uses TRBV7-9 and TRBJ1-2, with D possibly being TRBD1 (6 bases). The CDR3 has 14 amino acids. V shed 1 base and J shed 8 bases, with 14 bases lying between them. Germline V lookup: CDR1 SEHNR, CDR2 FQNEAQ (reference sequence). The CDR3 nucleotides are TGTGCCAGCAGCTTAGTTACAGGGTCCGACGGCTACACCTTC. It translates to CASSLVTGSDGYTF.

The chain uses TRBV10-3 and TRBJ2-1; 10 nucleotides agree with TRBD2. The junction had 9 bases not matched to a gene; V was cut back by 6 bases and J by 7 bases. The CDR3 is made up of 15 amino acids. Germline V CDR1 and CDR2: ENHRY, SYGVKD. The CDR3 DNA sequence: TGTGCCATCAGAAGAGCGGGAGGGCCGGGGAATGAGCAGTTCTTC. Translation: CAIRRAGGPGNEQFF.

The chain uses TRBV28 and TRBJ1-5, with 7 positions matching TRBD1. Germline values: CDR1 MDHEN, CDR2 SYDVKM. The trim removed 6 bases at V and 3 bases at J, leaving 20 bases unmatched. The CDR3 runs to 19 residues. CDR3 sequence (DNA): TGTGCCAGCAGGTCCCGGGACAGCTTGCTCTTGGATTCCAATCAGCCCCAGCATTTT. As protein: CASRSRDSLLLDSNQPQHF.

The CDR3 spells CASSGTGGNSPLHF. CDR3 sequence (DNA): TGTGCCAGCAGTGGGACAGGGGGGAATTCACCCCTCCACTTT. The rearrangement links TRBV6-2 or TRBV6-3 to TRBJ1-6; 11 nucleotides agree with TRBD1. V shed 5 bases and J 7 bases; nucleotides not matched to a gene: 1. CDR1 MNHEY and CDR2 SVGEGT come from the germline V gene. The CDR3 extends over 14 amino acids.

The chain couples TRBV27 to TRBJ1-5, with a weak D call TRBD1 (5 bases). This CDR3 is built from 15 residues. Trimming took off 6 bases at V and 7 bases at J, with 19 bases between the two ends. Germline CDR1 is MNHEY and CDR2 is SMNVEV (reference sequence). The CDR3 sequence is CASSLNTLRDQPQHF. The CDR3 DNA reads TGTGCCAGCAGCCTAAATACCCTGCGGGACCAGCCCCAGCATTTT.

The rearrangement joins TRBV21-1 to TRBJ1-2. TRBV21-1 is tagged as a pseudogene. The CDR3 is made up of 15 amino acids. The chain's CDR3 is CASSTSTQRDYGYTF. CDR3 DNA sequence: TGTGCCAGCAGCACGTCTACCCAGAGGGACTATGGCTACACCTTC.

This clone was found a few times. The chain combines TRBV7-3 with TRBJ2-1; possibly TRBD1 for D (5 bases). The V gene lost 2 bases and the J gene lost 9 bases, with 8 bases spanning the gap. Germline V gene sequence: CDR1 SGHTA, CDR2 FQGTGA. CDR3 length: 12 residues. CDR3 sequence: CASSLVRGEQFF. The CDR3 DNA follows: TGTGCCAGCAGCTTAGTAAGGGGTGAGCAGTTCTTC.

The rearrangement links TRBV7-3 to TRBJ2-3; 11 bases line up with TRBD1. Germline V gives CDR1 SGHTA, CDR2 FQGTGA. The CDR3 extends over 17 amino acids. The J segment lost 4 bases and the V segment lost 4 bases, leaving 10 bases of the junction unmatched. The CDR3 reads CASSSSDRGRKADTQYF. DNA for the CDR3: TGTGCCAGCAGCTCCTCGGACAGGGGGCGGAAGGCAGATACGCAGTATTTT.

This clone was seen once. This chain uses TRBV6-5 with TRBJ2-3, with D possibly matching TRBD2 (5 bases). The CDR3 contains 13 residues. Germline V gives CDR1 MNHEY, CDR2 SVGAGI. The germline V and J ends were trimmed by 6 bases and 4 bases, with 11 bases remaining between them. The chain's CDR3 is CASRDEGPDTQYF. DNA for the CDR3: TGTGCCAGCAGAGACGAGGGCCCAGATACGCAGTATTTT.

The chain joins TRBV10-2 to TRBJ1-2; 7 bases map to TRBD1. The length of the CDR3 is 16 residues. In germline, CDR1 is WSHSY, CDR2 SAAADI. The ends lost 3 bases at V and 2 bases at J; junction bases unmatched: 9. This CDR3 reads CASSDPFTGDNYGYTF. CDR3 sequence (DNA): TGCGCCAGCAGTGACCCATTCACAGGGGACAACTATGGCTACACCTTC.

The chain has TRBV5-1 and TRBJ2-6, with D uncertain. The CDR3 totals 15 residues. Trimming removed 0 bases at V and 2 bases at J, with 6 bases between. CDR1 and CDR2 (germline): SGHRS, YFSETQ. CDR3 coding DNA: TGCGCCAGCAGCTTGGCGGTGGCTGGGGCCAACGTCCTGACTTTC. It is translated as CASSLAVAGANVLTF.

The rearrangement joins TRBV6-5 to TRBJ2-5; 10 positions match TRBD2. The J segment lost 8 bases and the V segment lost 2 bases, leaving 5 bases of the junction unmatched. In germline, CDR1 is MNHEY, CDR2 SVGAGI. This CDR3 has 14 residues. CDR3 DNA sequence: TGTGCCAGCAGTTACGGCACTAGCGGGAATACCCAGTACTTC. Its translation is CASSYGTSGNTQYF.

The chain carries TRBV5-1 and TRBJ2-5, with a weak D call TRBD1 (5 bases). Trimming removed 5 bases from V and 1 base from J, with 12 bases in between. This CDR3 is 14 amino acids long. Germline values: CDR1 SGHRS, CDR2 YFSETQ. Written as DNA, the CDR3 is TGCGCCAGCAGTCCCGGACAAGCCCAAGAGACCCAGTACTTC. Residues: CASSPGQAQETQYF.

The rearrangement links TRBV11-2 to TRBJ2-5, with a weak D call TRBD2 (6 bases). The V end was cut by 1 base, the J end by 3 bases, with 12 bases between. The CDR3 has 15 amino acids. In germline, CDR1 is SGHAT, CDR2 FQNNGV. This chain's CDR3 is CASSLGASVKETQYF. Written as DNA, the CDR3 is TGTGCCAGCAGCTTAGGGGCTAGCGTTAAAGAGACCCAGTACTTC.

The chain combines TRBV5-1 with TRBJ2-1, with 9 bases fitting TRBD1. This CDR3 comprises 16 residues. V lost 3 bases, J lost 9 bases, and 13 bases stayed unmatched. Germline loops: CDR1 SGHRS, CDR2 YFSETQ. The CDR3 bases are TGCGCCAGCAGCTCTATCTCGGGACAGGGCCGTGGTGAGCAGTTCTTC. Protein sequence: CASSSISGQGRGEQFF.

This clone was detected only a few times. This chain links TRBV6-5 with TRBJ2-7, with 8 nucleotides matching TRBD1. The V gene's germline CDR1 is MNHEY and CDR2 SVGAGI. J was trimmed by 0 bases and V by 6 bases; bases with no gene match: 7. The CDR3 extends over 15 amino acids. The CDR3, as DNA: TGTGCCAGCAGAGCACCAGGGGGCATCTCCTACGAGCAGTACTTC. Its translation: CASRAPGGISYEQYF.